This T cell receptor beta chain was recorded in a study of early T cells in non-severe SARS-CoV-2 infection (dated by TCRdb to the early 2020s). Regarding the study in general: TCR sequencing used bulk RNA from unsorted whole blood, so alpha and beta chains could not be paired.

The library was built by means of 5' RACE. TCRdb names NextSeq 500 as the instrument used. Unique molecular identifiers were attached to individual cDNA molecules in the TCR library protocol so that sequencing error and PCR bias could be corrected. Sequencing covered both TCR alpha and beta chains, and within each sample the abundances of alpha and beta sequences were tightly co-correlated. In the paper's pipeline: V gene, J gene and CDR3 annotation of TCR sequences was performed with Decombinator V4. TCRs were defined as expanded if a significant change between any two time points was detected under a Poisson model with p below 0.0001. TCR abundances were normalised to the total number of TCRs sequenced per sample and expressed as counts per million. TRAV1-2 paired with TRAJ12, TRAJ20 or TRAJ33 defined MAIT TCRs, while TRAV10 paired with TRAJ18 defined iNKT TCRs. A search of VDJdb, accessed on 1 November 2021, was run for TCRs annotated to CMV, EBV and SARS-CoV-2, with TCRs annotated for multiple antigens excluded. TCRdb redid the processing of the public reads, applying fastp at Q25 and MiXCR, and retained in-frame beta chains. Duplicate CDR3 protein sequences are folded into a single record with the most common DNA and genes. TCRdb, not the original authors, processed these V and J calls. This sample comprises some 25,000 distinct CDR3 sequences, 5.4% of them detected only once. Of the sample, approximately 0.87% falls within the top ten clones.

Set within a cohort of healthcare workers in London, UK, this nested case-control study involved weekly PCR testing of nasopharyngeal swabs along with blood sampling. Healthcare workers were enrolled in the week of the UK lockdown, from 23 to 31 March 2020, and were followed every week for up to roughly 16 weeks. The germline V gene encodes CDR1 SGHAT and CDR2 FQNNGV. The CDR3 contains 13 residues, cysteine and phenylalanine counted. Only the CDR3 region is kept as DNA, spanning 39 bases read in frame from base 1. V is clipped by 1 base and J by 3 bases, and the sequence between their germline boundaries is 6 bases long. Beyond this particular receptor, the publication reports: Matching against VDJdb was skewed toward anti-spike CD8 responses, likely underestimated virus-specific expansions, and missed private and CD4 specificities.

In its sample, this clonotype was seen many times. It has no known antigen specificity. No much larger clone is present one base from it, and per-base qualities are unavailable. This TCR was sampled from an adult who was a healthcare worker with PCR-confirmed SARS-CoV-2 infection or an uninfected control (not recorded which). Material: whole blood. The chain couples TRBV11-2 to TRBJ1-2, with the D segment identity uncertain. The base sequence is TGTGCCAGCAGCTTAGCCGGACACTATGGCTACACCTTC. This sequence encodes CASSLAGHYGYTF.